This T cell receptor beta chain was sequenced in a study of PD-L1 blockade in urothelial cancer. Study summary: Between 0 and 3 prior chemotherapy regimens had been given to patients. The analyses of blood took place 3 weeks (second dose) and 6 weeks after treatment start. T cells numbered a median of approximately 130,000 in the blood samples.

Germline CDR1 and CDR2: PRHDT and FYEKMQ (reference sequence). This CDR3 spans 15 amino acids. The ends were cut back, 2 bases at V and 5 bases at J, with 12 bases in the middle. Method: immunoSEQ multiplex PCR; TCRdb's copy keeps in-frame clones and lacks some. The sample includes over 75,000 clones, around 85% of them seen just once. The sample's time point: pretreatment peripheral blood. The sample here was PBMCs, taken around atezolizumab (anti-PD-L1) treatment. The chain recombines TRBV13 with TRBJ1-4, with no clear D. The receptor's source is a man aged 60 to 69 with urothelial cancer. This chain's CDR3 is CASSLRRQANEKLFF. DNA of the CDR3: TGTGCCAGCAGCTTAAGGAGGCAGGCAAATGAAAAACTGTTTTTT.